These T cell receptor beta chains were read from a single sample in a study of blood T cell repertoires in COVID-19. The table came from immunoSEQ multiplex PCR; TCRdb's copy has only in-frame clones and leaves some out. The sample yields roughly 200,000 clones, around 87% seen once. Sequencing used peripheral blood. These TCRs come from a man in his forties with active or convalescent COVID-19. Both conserved end residues are part of each CDR3. Each record gives: clone size, J gene, V gene, D gene, CDR3 protein, CDR3 DNA. D genes are given only for firm matches. Expanded clones are given a class, and other clones once, few, many or no size at all.

>.|TRBJ1-2|TRBV28|TRBD1
CASRVPGTGVKGYTF
TGTGCCAGCAGGGTTCCCGGGACAGGGGTAAAGGGCTACACCTTC
>.|TRBJ1-4|TRBV20-1|TRBD1
CSASWTGGRTNEKLFF
TGCAGTGCTAGTTGGACAGGGGGCAGAACTAATGAAAAACTGTTTTTT
>.|TRBJ1-6|TRBV6-5|TRBD1
CASNQGAGSPLHF
TGTGCCAGCAATCAGGGGGCAGGCTCACCCCTCCACTTT
>.|TRBJ2-5|TRBV20-1|.
CSASRSRWETQYF
TGCAGTGCTAGTCGTTCGAGGTGGGAGACCCAGTACTTC
>.|TRBJ2-3|TRBV28|.
CASSLSGGTDTQYF
TGTGCCAGCAGTCTTTCCGGAGGCACAGATACGCAGTATTTT
>.|TRBJ1-3|TRBV5-1|TRBD1
CASSPTGSSGNTIYF
TGCGCCAGCAGCCCGACAGGGAGCTCTGGAAACACCATATATTTT
>.|TRBJ1-4|TRBV5-1|.
CASSFRGEGEKLFF
TGCGCCAGCAGCTTTCGGGGAGAAGGTGAAAAACTGTTTTTT
>.|TRBJ2-5|TRBV28|TRBD2
CASSLGLAGGGETQYF
TGTGCCAGCAGTTTAGGTTTAGCGGGGGGCGGGGAGACCCAGTACTTC
>.|TRBJ1-2|TRBV5-1|.
CASGEGEGSYGYTF
TGCGCCAGCGGGGAGGGAGAAGGTTCCTATGGCTACACCTTC
>.|TRBJ1-2|TRBV30|.
CAWRRANYGYTF
TGTGCCTGGAGGAGAGCTAACTATGGCTACACCTTC
>.|TRBJ2-6|TRBV24-1|TRBD1
CATSDRQGSGANVLTF
TGTGCCACCAGTGACCGACAGGGCTCTGGGGCCAACGTCCTGACTTTC
>.|TRBJ2-3|TRBV5-6|.
CASSLGGRQYF
TGTGCCAGCAGCTTGGGTGGCAGGCAGTATTTT
>.|TRBJ1-1|TRBV12-3/TRBV12-4|TRBD1
CASSRGRTEAFF
TGTGCCAGCAGCAGGGGGAGGACTGAAGCTTTCTTT
>.|TRBJ2-6|TRBV28|TRBD1
CASSFVGQGYSGANVLTF
TGTGCCAGCAGTTTTGTAGGACAGGGCTATTCTGGGGCCAACGTCCTGACTTTC
>.|TRBJ1-1|TRBV24-1|.
CATSDLKSRAFF
TGTGCCACCAGTGATTTGAAATCTCGAGCTTTCTTT
>.|TRBJ2-3|TRBV28|TRBD1
CASRIRTGDADTQYF
TGTGCCAGCAGAATAAGGACAGGGGACGCAGATACGCAGTATTTT
>.|TRBJ1-3|TRBV10-1|TRBD1
CASTSPGTGVENTIYF
TGCGCCAGCACCTCCCCCGGGACAGGGGTAGAAAACACCATATATTTT
>.|TRBJ1-5|TRBV29-1|TRBD1
CSVAGGLNQPQHF
TGCAGCGTTGCAGGGGGCCTCAATCAGCCCCAGCATTTT
>.|TRBJ2-3|TRBV21-1|.
CASSSPGTNGTDTQYF
TGTGCCAGCAGCTCACCCGGGACTAACGGCACAGATACGCAGTATTTT
>.|TRBJ1-1|TRBV12-3/TRBV12-4|.
CASSLRQTLEAFF
TGTGCCAGCAGTTTACGGCAGACCCTGGAGGCTTTCTTT
>.|TRBJ2-1|TRBV19|TRBD2
CASSPQGLAGGRPSYNEQFF
TGTGCCAGTAGTCCACAGGGACTAGCGGGGGGCCGCCCTTCCTACAATGAGCAGTTCTTC
>.|TRBJ2-7|TRBV7-9|TRBD2
CASSPPPGGDEQYF
TGTGCCAGCAGCCCACCCCCCGGGGGGGACGAGCAGTACTTC
>.|TRBJ2-5|TRBV6-2/TRBV6-3|.
CASSYSMAQETQYF
TGTGCCAGCAGTTACTCGATGGCTCAAGAGACCCAGTACTTC
>.|TRBJ2-7|TRBV29-1|.
CSVGRGLNEQYF
TGCAGCGTTGGGAGGGGGCTCAACGAGCAGTACTTC
>once|TRBJ2-7|TRBV5-1|TRBD2
CASRQLAGDTYEQYF
TGCGCCAGCAGACAATTAGCGGGGGACACCTACGAGCAGTACTTC
>.|TRBJ2-3|TRBV30|TRBD2
CAWSGLTSGGDTQYF
TGTGCCTGGAGTGGACTGACTAGCGGGGGGGATACGCAGTATTTT
>.|TRBJ1-5|TRBV28|.
CASTVPQGTRSPQHF
TGTGCCAGCACCGTTCCGCAGGGAACAAGATCGCCCCAGCATTTT
>.|TRBJ2-1|TRBV7-9|.
CASSSSGGTYNEQFF
TGTGCCAGCAGCTCTAGTGGGGGGACCTACAATGAGCAGTTCTTC
>.|TRBJ2-7|TRBV5-5|TRBD1
CASSPVDRGREQYF
TGTGCCAGCAGCCCTGTCGACAGGGGGCGCGAGCAGTACTTC
>.|TRBJ1-2|TRBV2|.
CASSEGQPTNYGYTF
TGTGCCAGCAGTGAAGGACAGCCAACCAACTATGGCTACACCTTC
>.|TRBJ2-7|TRBV28|TRBD1
CASTRQGVGYEQYF
TGTGCCAGCACCCGACAGGGGGTTGGGTACGAGCAGTACTTC
>.|TRBJ1-3|TRBV29-1|.
CSARQMGGDTIYF
TGCAGCGCTAGACAGATGGGAGGTGACACCATATATTTT
>.|TRBJ1-1|TRBV10-3|.
CAISATVNTEAFF
TGTGCCATCAGTGCCACAGTGAACACTGAAGCTTTCTTT
>.|TRBJ2-7|TRBV29-1|.
CSVTLVGSGDPYEQYF
TGCAGCGTGACCCTGGTGGGCTCAGGGGACCCCTACGAGCAGTACTTC
>.|TRBJ2-7|TRBV7-2|TRBD2
CASSRLAGGNYEQYF
TGTGCCAGCAGCCGCTTAGCGGGGGGGAACTACGAGCAGTACTTC
>.|TRBJ2-1|TRBV28|.
CASSFSGMEQFF
TGTGCCAGCAGTTTTTCGGGGATGGAGCAGTTCTTC
>.|TRBJ1-5|TRBV6-5|TRBD1
CASSATGGSNQPQHF
TGTGCCAGCAGCGCTACAGGGGGTAGCAATCAGCCCCAGCATTTT
>.|TRBJ2-7|TRBV9|.
CASSISPSLEPYEQYF
TGTGCCAGCAGCATATCCCCTAGTTTGGAACCCTACGAGCAGTACTTC
>once|TRBJ2-1|TRBV6-2/TRBV6-3|.
CASSYSLTSPGFF
TGTGCCAGCAGTTACTCACTGACTAGTCCTGGGTTCTTC
>.|TRBJ2-1|TRBV29-1|TRBD2
CSVKRGGYNEQFF
TGCAGCGTTAAGCGGGGGGGCTACAATGAGCAGTTCTTC
>.|TRBJ2-3|TRBV9|TRBD2
CASSRLAGSADTQYF
TGTGCCAGCTCCCGACTAGCGGGGAGTGCAGATACGCAGTATTTT
>.|TRBJ1-5|TRBV9|.
CASSVGQGGQPQHF
TGTGCCAGCAGCGTAGGTCAGGGTGGTCAGCCCCAGCATTTT
>.|TRBJ1-4|TRBV20-1|.
CSVRVGEKLFF
TGCAGTGTCAGGGTGGGTGAAAAACTGTTTTTT
>.|TRBJ2-3|TRBV3-1/TRBV3-2|TRBD2
CASSPTSGSTDTQYF
TGTGCCAGCAGTCCGACTAGCGGGAGCACAGATACGCAGTATTTT
>.|TRBJ2-3|TRBV5-4|TRBD2
CASSQSSGGALDTQYF
TGTGCCAGCAGCCAATCTAGCGGGGGGGCCCTGGATACGCAGTATTTT
>.|TRBJ1-1|TRBV9|TRBD1
CASSADLQGQAFF
TGTGCCAGCAGCGCCGATTTACAGGGACAGGCTTTCTTT
>.|TRBJ2-3|TRBV18|TRBD2
CASSLGLAGVSTDTQYF
TGTGCCAGCTCACTTGGACTAGCGGGGGTTAGCACAGATACGCAGTATTTT